The rows below give T cell receptor beta chains drawn from one sample of a study of PD-L1 blockade in urothelial cancer. Clones were sequenced by immunoSEQ multiplex PCR, and TCRdb holds only the in-frame ones, with some missing. The repertoire has around 33,000 clones, around 80% of them found once; the top ten carry 3.5%. Sequenced here: PBMCs, sampled around atezolizumab (anti-PD-L1) treatment. The origin of the receptors is a man between 65 and 79 years old with urothelial cancer. The CDR3 runs from the conserved cysteine through the conserved F or W. The D gene is left open where the match is weak. Where a row states a size, it is once, few, many or the class of an expanded clone; other rows omit it.

CASSPDTGGIGELFF,TGTGCCAGCAGCCCTGACACAGGGGGGATCGGGGAGCTGTTTTTT,TRBJ2-2,TRBV5-5,-,TRBD1
CASSEGQGGEQYF,TGTGCCAGCAGCGAGGGACAGGGGGGCGAGCAGTACTTC,TRBJ2-7,TRBV7-8,few,TRBD1
CASGLNAREALSSYNSPLHF,TGTGCTAGTGGTTTAAATGCGAGGGAAGCCCTTAGCTCCTATAATTCACCCCTCCACTTT,TRBJ1-6,TRBV12-5,-,-
CASRGQGLTYGYTF,TGTGCCAGCAGGGGACAGGGTTTAACGTATGGCTACACCTTC,TRBJ1-2,TRBV6-1,-,TRBD1
CASSSGGDGSYNEQFF,TGTGCCAGCAGCAGTGGGGGCGACGGCTCCTACAATGAGCAGTTCTTC,TRBJ2-1,TRBV9,-,-
CASLTGGGNQPQHF,TGTGCCAGCCTTACAGGGGGGGGAAATCAGCCCCAGCATTTT,TRBJ1-5,TRBV19,-,TRBD1
CATTGRYADTQYF,TGTGCCACCACAGGGAGATACGCAGATACGCAGTATTTT,TRBJ2-3,TRBV6-5,once,-
CASSQGRGATGELFF,TGCGCCAGCAGCCAAGGCAGGGGTGCTACCGGGGAGCTGTTTTTT,TRBJ2-2,TRBV4-1,-,-
CASSLRDREKLFF,TGTGCCAGCAGCCTCCGGGACAGAGAAAAACTGTTTTTT,TRBJ1-4,TRBV5-5,-,TRBD1
CASSLGGLGGYTF,TGCGCCAGCAGCTTGGGAGGACTCGGGGGCTACACCTTC,TRBJ1-2,TRBV5-1,-,-
CASSLGPGSSGANVLTF,TGTGCCAGCAGCTTAGGCCCGGGAAGCTCTGGGGCCAACGTCCTGACTTTC,TRBJ2-6,TRBV7-6,-,-
CASSLTGISTYEQYF,TGTGCCAGCAGCTTGACCGGGATCTCAACCTACGAGCAGTACTTC,TRBJ2-7,TRBV11-2,-,-
CASSSLGTTNTGELFF,TGCGCCAGCAGCTCCCTCGGGACTACGAACACCGGGGAGCTGTTTTTT,TRBJ2-2,TRBV5-1,-,TRBD2